This TCR beta chain was retrieved from a study of blood T cells in healthy people across ages. In its sample, this clonotype was seen a few times. A second PCR of roughly 7 to 11 cycles used a sample-barcoded 5' primer and a J-beta primer mix. Using its own MiXCR run on the 5' RACE reads, TCRdb lists one record per CDR3 protein. The data contain about 1,500,000 distinct CDR3 sequences, approximately 28% of them singletons. V was pared by 5 bases and J by 5 bases, with 5 bases of the junction left unmatched. The germline gives CDR1 MNHEY, CDR2 SMNVEV (reference sequence). The CDR3 spans 13 residues. This clonotype was obtained from a woman in her twenties or thirties in good health. Input material: blood. The V and J genes are TRBV27 and TRBJ2-7; 8 bases align to TRBD1. The CDR3 region is CASSTRGRDEQYF. CDR3 nucleotides: TGTGCCAGCAGTACCAGGGGGCGTGACGAGCAGTACTTC.